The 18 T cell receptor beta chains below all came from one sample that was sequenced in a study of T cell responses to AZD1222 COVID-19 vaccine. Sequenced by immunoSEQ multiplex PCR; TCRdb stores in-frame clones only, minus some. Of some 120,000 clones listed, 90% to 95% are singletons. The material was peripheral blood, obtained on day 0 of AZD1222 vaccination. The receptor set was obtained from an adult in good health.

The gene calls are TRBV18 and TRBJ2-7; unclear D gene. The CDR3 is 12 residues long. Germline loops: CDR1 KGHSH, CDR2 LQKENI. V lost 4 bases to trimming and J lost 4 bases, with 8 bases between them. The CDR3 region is CASSQERYEQYF. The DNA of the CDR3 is TGTGCCAGCTCACAGGAACGATACGAGCAGTACTTC.

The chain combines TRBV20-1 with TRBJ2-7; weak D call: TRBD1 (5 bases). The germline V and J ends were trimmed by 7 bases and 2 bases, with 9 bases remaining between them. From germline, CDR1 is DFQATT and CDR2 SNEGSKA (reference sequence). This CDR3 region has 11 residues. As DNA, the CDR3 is TGCAGTGTCCAGGGTCCCTACGAGCAGTACTTC. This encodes CSVQGPYEQYF.

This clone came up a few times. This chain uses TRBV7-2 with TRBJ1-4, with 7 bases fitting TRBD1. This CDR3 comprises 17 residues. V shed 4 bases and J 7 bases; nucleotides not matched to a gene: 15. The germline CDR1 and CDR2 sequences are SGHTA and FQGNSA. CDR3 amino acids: CASSSRQGGLGGEKLFF. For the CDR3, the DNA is TGTGCCAGCAGCTCCCGACAGGGAGGGCTGGGCGGTGAAAAACTGTTTTTT.

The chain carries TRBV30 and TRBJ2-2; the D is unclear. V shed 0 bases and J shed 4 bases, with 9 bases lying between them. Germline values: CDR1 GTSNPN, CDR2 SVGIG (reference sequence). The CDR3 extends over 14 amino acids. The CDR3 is CAWSVVGVTGELFF. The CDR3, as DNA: TGTGCCTGGAGTGTCGTGGGTGTCACCGGGGAGCTGTTTTTT.

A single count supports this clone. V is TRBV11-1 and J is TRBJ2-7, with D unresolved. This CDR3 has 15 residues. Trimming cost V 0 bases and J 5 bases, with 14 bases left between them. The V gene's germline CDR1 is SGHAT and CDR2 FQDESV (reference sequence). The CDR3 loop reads CASSLAGNLNHEQYF. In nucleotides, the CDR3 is TGTGCCAGCAGCTTAGCTGGGAACCTTAACCACGAGCAGTACTTC.

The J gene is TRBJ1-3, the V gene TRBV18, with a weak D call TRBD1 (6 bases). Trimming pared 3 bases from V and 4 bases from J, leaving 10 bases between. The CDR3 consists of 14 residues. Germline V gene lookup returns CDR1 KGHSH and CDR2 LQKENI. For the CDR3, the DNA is TGTGCCAGCTCACCGGACAGTACGGGAAACACCATATATTTT. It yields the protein CASSPDSTGNTIYF.

CDR3 region: CASSPLAGLTSSYNEQFF. The CDR3 region has the DNA TGTGCCAGCAGTCCACTAGCGGGGTTGACGAGCTCCTACAATGAGCAGTTCTTC. The chain carries TRBV6-4 and TRBJ2-1, with TRBD2 matching 10 bases. The CDR3 totals 18 residues. The V segment lost 5 bases and the J segment 0 bases; nucleotides outside the gene matches: 10. Germline assignment: CDR1 MRHNA and CDR2 SNTAGT.

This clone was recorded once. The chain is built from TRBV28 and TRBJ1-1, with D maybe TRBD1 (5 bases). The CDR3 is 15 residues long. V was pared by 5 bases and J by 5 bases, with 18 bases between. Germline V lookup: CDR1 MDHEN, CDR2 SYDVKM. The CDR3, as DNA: TGTGCCAGCAGTCCTCAGATCGGGGGGAGAACTGAAGCTTTCTTT. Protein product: CASSPQIGGRTEAFF.

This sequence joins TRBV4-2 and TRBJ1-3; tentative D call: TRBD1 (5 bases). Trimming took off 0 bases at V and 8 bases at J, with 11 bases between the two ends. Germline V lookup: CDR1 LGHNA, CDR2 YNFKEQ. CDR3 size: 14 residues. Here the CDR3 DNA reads TGTGCCAGCAGCCAAGATTCCAGGGTTGACACCATATATTTT. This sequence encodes CASSQDSRVDTIYF.

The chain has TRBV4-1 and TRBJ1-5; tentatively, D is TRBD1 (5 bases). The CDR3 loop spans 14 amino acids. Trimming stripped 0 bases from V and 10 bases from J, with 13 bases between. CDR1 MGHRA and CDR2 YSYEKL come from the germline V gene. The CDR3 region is CASSQDLQGRPQHF. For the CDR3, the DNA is TGCGCCAGCAGCCAAGATTTGCAGGGTCGACCCCAGCATTTT.

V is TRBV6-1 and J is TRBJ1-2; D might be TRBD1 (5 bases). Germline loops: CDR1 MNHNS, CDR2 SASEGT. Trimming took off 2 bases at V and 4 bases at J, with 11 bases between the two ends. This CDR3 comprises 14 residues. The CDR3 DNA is TGTGCCAGCAGTGAACGCAGCAGGGCCTATGGCTACACCTTC. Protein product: CASSERSRAYGYTF.

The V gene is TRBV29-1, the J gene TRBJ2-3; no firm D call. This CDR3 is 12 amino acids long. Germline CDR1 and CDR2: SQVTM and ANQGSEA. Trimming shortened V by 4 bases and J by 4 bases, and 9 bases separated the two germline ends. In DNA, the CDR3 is TGCAGCGTTGTTAACGTTCCAGATACGCAGTATTTT. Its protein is CSVVNVPDTQYF.

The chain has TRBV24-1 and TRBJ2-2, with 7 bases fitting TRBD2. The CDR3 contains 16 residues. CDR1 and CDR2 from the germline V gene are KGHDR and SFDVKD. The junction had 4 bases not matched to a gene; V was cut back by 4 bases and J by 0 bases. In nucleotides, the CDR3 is TGTGCCACCAGTGAACCGGGACTATCGAACACCGGGGAGCTGTTTTTT. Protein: CATSEPGLSNTGELFF.

CDR3 protein: CASSLSGEWGGETQYF. The CDR3 coding sequence is TGTGCCAGCAGCTTGTCGGGCGAGTGGGGAGGAGAGACCCAGTACTTC. The chain links TRBV5-4 to TRBJ2-5; the D gene is possibly TRBD2 (6 bases). CDR1 is SGHNT, CDR2 YYREEE, per germline (reference sequence). The CDR3 spans 16 residues. The ends were cut back, 1 base at V and 4 bases at J, with 17 bases in the middle.

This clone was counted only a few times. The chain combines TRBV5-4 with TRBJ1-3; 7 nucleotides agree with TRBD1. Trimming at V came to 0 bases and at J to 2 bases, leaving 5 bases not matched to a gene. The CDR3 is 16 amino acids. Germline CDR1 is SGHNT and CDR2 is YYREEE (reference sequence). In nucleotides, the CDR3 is TGTGCCAGCAGCTTGGACAGGGGAAGGACTGGAAACACCATATATTTT. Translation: CASSLDRGRTGNTIYF.

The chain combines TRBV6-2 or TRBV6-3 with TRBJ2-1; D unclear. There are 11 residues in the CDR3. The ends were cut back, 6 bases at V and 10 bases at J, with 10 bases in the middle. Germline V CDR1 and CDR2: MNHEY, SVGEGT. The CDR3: CASSVGMEQFF. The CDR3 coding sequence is TGTGCCAGCAGCGTAGGGATGGAGCAGTTCTTC.

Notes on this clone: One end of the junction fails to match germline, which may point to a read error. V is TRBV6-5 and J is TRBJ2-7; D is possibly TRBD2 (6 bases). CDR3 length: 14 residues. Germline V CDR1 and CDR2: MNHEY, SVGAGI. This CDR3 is CASRRDFSSYEQYF. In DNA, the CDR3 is TGTGCAAGCAGACGGGACTTCAGCTCCTACGAGCAGTACTTC.

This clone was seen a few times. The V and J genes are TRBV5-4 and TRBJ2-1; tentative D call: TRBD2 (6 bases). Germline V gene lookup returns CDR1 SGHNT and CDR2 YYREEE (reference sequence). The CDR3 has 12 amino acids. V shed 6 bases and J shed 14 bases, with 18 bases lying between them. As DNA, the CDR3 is TGTGCCAGCACCGCCCCTAGCGAAACAGAGTTCTTC. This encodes CASTAPSETEFF.